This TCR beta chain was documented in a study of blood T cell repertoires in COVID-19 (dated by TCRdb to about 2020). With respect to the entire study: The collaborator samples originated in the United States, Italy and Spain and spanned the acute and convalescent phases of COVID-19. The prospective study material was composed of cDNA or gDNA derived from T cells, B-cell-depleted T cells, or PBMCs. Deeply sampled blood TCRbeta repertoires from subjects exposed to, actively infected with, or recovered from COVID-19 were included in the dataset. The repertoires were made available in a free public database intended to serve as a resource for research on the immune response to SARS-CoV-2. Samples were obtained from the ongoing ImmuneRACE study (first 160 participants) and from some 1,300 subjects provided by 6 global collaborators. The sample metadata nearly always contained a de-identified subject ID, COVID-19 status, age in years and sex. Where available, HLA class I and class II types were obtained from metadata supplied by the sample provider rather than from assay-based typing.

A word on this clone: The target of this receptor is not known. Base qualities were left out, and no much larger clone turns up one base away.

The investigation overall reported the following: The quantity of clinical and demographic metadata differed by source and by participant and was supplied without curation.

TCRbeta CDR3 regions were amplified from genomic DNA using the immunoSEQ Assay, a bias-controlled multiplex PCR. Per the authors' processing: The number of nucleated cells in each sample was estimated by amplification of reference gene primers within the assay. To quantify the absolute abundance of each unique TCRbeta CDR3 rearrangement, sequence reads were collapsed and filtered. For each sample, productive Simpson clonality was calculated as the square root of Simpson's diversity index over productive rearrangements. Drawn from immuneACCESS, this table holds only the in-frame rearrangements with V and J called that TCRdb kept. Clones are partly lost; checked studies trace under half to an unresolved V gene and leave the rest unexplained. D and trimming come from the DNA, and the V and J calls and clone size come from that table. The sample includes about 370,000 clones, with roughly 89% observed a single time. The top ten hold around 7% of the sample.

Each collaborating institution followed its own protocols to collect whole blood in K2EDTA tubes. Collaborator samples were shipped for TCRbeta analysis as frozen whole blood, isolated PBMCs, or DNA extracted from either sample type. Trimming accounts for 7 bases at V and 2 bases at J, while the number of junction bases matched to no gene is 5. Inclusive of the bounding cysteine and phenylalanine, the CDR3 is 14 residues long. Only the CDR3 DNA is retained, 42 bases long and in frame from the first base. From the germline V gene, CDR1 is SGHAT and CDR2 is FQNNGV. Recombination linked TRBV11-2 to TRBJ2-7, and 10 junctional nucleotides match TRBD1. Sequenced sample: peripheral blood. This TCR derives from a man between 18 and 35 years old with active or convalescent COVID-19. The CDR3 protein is CASTLGTGAYEQYF. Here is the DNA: TGTGCCAGCACCCTTGGGACAGGGGCCTACGAGCAGTACTTC.